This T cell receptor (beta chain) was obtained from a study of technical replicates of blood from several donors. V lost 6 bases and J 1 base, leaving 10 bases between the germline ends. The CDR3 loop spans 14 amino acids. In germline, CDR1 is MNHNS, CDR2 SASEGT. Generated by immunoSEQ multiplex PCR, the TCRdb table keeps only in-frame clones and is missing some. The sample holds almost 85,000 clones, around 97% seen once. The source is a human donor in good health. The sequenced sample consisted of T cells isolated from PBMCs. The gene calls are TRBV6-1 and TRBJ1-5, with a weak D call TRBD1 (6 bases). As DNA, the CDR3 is TGTGCCAGCAGCCCCCAGGGGAGCAATCAGCCCCAGCATTTT. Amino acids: CASSPQGSNQPQHF.